These 21 T cell receptor beta chains came from one sample sequenced in a study of T cell clones after liver transplantation. Measured with immunoSEQ multiplex PCR; TCRdb has only the in-frame clones, and not every one. Found here are 68,000 or so clones, 80% to 95% of them singletons; the top ten hold roughly 0.9%. The sample consisted of CD4+ T cells from blood, taken approximately 26 months after liver transplant. Receptor source: a human patient who received a liver transplant. Part of the T cells may come from the graft donor.

This rearrangement joins TRBV30 to TRBJ1-5; D unresolved. CDR3 length equals 16 residues. The germline V and J ends were trimmed by 1 base and 0 bases, with 13 bases remaining between them. Germline V lookup: CDR1 GTSNPN, CDR2 SVGIG (reference sequence). The CDR3: CAWSAAAMYSNQPQHF. CDR3 coding DNA: TGTGCCTGGAGTGCAGCCGCCATGTATAGCAATCAGCCCCAGCATTTT.

J is TRBJ1-2 and V is TRBV10-3; D ambiguous. Looked up from germline, CDR1 is ENHRY and CDR2 is SYGVKD. The CDR3 spans 17 residues. The V end was cut by 0 bases, the J end by 4 bases, with 18 bases between. The CDR3 is CAISESGRTLLGYGYTF. The CDR3 DNA reads as TGTGCCATCAGTGAGTCGGGAAGGACTCTTCTCGGCTATGGCTACACCTTC.

V and J are TRBV15 and TRBJ2-7, with D perhaps matching TRBD1 or TRBD2 (5 bases each). Germline-derived CDR1 and CDR2 are LNHNV and YYDKDF (reference sequence). The CDR3 loop spans 15 amino acids. Between the trimmed V and J ends, which lost 0 bases and 2 bases, there was a span of 11 bases. CDR3 residues: CATSRELGPTYEQYF. The CDR3 DNA is TGTGCCACCAGCAGAGAGCTGGGACCTACCTACGAGCAGTACTTC.

The chain recombines TRBV1 with TRBJ2-1; the DNA was not used to check the table's D call, TRBD2. TRBV1 has pseudogene status. This CDR3 is built from 18 residues. CDR3 loop: CKHGGGLAGGPSFNEQFF. CDR3 coding DNA: TGCAAACACGGAGGGGGACTAGCGGGAGGGCCTTCCTTCAATGAGCAGTTCTTC.

This chain joins TRBV5-1 and TRBJ1-1; TRBD1 matches at 7 bases. Trimming cost V 3 bases and J 3 bases; bases outside gene matches: 11. The CDR3 is 16 amino acids. Germline V gene sequence: CDR1 SGHRS, CDR2 YFSETQ. In DNA, the CDR3 is TGCGCCAGCAGCTGGGTTCTCAGGGGGTCGGACACTGAAGCTTTCTTT. This codes for CASSWVLRGSDTEAFF.

This rearrangement joins TRBV5-6 to TRBJ2-2, with 11 bases that match TRBD2. This CDR3 has 17 amino acids. Germline-derived CDR1 and CDR2 are SGHDT and YYEEEE. The junction had 13 bases not matched to a gene; V was cut back by 5 bases and J by 7 bases. CDR3 DNA: TGTGCCAGCAGTTCGGGACTAGCGGTCAAATTGGGCGGGGAGCTGTTTTTT. The encoded protein is CASSSGLAVKLGGELFF.

V and J are TRBV6-4 and TRBJ1-1, with D maybe TRBD1 (5 bases). Germline loops: CDR1 MRHNA, CDR2 SNTAGT. The CDR3 extends over 13 amino acids. Trimming removed 5 bases from V and 3 bases from J, with 10 bases in between. DNA of the CDR3: TGTGCCAGCAGTTCAGGGATTTACACTGAAGCTTTCTTT. Translated: CASSSGIYTEAFF.

The chain employs TRBV6-6 and TRBJ2-7; D is perhaps TRBD2 (5 bases). Trimming stripped 5 bases from V and 3 bases from J, with 11 bases between. Germline V gene data show CDR1 as MNHNY and CDR2 as SVGAGI (reference sequence). The CDR3 extends over 13 amino acids. Written as DNA, the CDR3 is TGTGCCAGCAGTCCCGGACTCTTCTACGAGCAGTACTTC. Its protein is CASSPGLFYEQYF.

The chain joins TRBV7-2 to TRBJ1-5; D gene unclear. Germline CDR1 reads SGHTA; CDR2 reads FQGNSA. This CDR3 spans 15 amino acids. V gave up 2 bases and J gave up 6 bases, with 14 bases separating them. In DNA form, the CDR3 reads TGTGCCAGCAGCTTAAGATTCGGGTCCGCTCAGCCCCAGCATTTT. Translation gives CASSLRFGSAQPQHF.

The V call is TRBV10-3, the J call TRBJ1-3; maybe TRBD1 (6 bases). V was clipped by 7 bases and J by 2 bases, with 9 bases between them. The CDR3 runs 13 residues. CDR1 and CDR2 (germline): ENHRY, SYGVKD. In nucleotides, the CDR3 is TGTGCCATCATGGACAGTACTGGAAACACCATATATTTT. Its protein is CAIMDSTGNTIYF.

This clone showed up just a few times. The gene calls are TRBV19 and TRBJ1-5; possibly TRBD1 for D (5 bases). Germline assignment: CDR1 LNHDA and CDR2 SQIVND (reference sequence). The V end was cut by 5 bases, the J end by 6 bases, with 11 bases between. This CDR3 is 13 amino acids long. As DNA, the CDR3 is TGTGCCAGTAGTGCAGTCAGGGTTCAGCCCCAGCATTTT. The encoded protein is CASSAVRVQPQHF. The full variable domain, completed using reference TRBV19 and TRBJ1-5, is DGGITQSPKYLFRKEGQNVTLSCEQNLNHDAMYWYRQDPGQGLRLIYYSQIVNDFQKGDIAEGYSVSREKKESFPLTVTSAQKNPTAFYLCASSAVRVQPQHFGDGTRLSIL.

This chain uses TRBV5-3 with TRBJ2-1, with 8 nucleotides matching TRBD1. TRBV5-3 is known as an ORF, though its function is uncertain. The CDR3 runs 16 residues. With 4 bases clipped from V and 4 bases from J, the junction kept 10 bases outside the gene matches. The CDR3 loop is CARSPHDRGPYNEQFF. Here the CDR3 DNA reads TGTGCCAGAAGCCCGCACGACAGGGGACCTTACAATGAGCAGTTCTTC.

The CDR3 sequence is CASSQVPGDYGYTF. Written as DNA, the CDR3 is TGCGCCAGCAGCCAAGTCCCAGGGGATTATGGCTACACCTTC. The chain links TRBV4-1 to TRBJ1-2, with D possibly being TRBD1 (6 bases). The length of the CDR3 is 14 residues. V lost 1 base and J 5 bases, leaving 11 bases between the germline ends. Germline V CDR1 and CDR2: MGHRA, YSYEKL.

This clone turned up a few times. The chain carries TRBV19 and TRBJ1-1; no definite D call. The CDR3 has 14 residues. The V end lost 7 bases, the J end lost 1 base, and 13 bases lay between the germline ends. Germline V gene lookup returns CDR1 LNHDA and CDR2 SQIVND (reference sequence). CDR3 DNA sequence: TGTGCCAGTAAACCCCAGGCGGGGAACACTGAAGCTTTCTTT. Translation gives CASKPQAGNTEAFF.

This clone was detected only once. The CDR3 spells CATSRDPRRDTQYF. The CDR3 coding sequence is TGTGCCACCAGCAGAGATCCTCGGAGAGATACGCAGTATTTT. The chain employs TRBV15 and TRBJ2-3; unclear D gene. The V gene's germline CDR1 is LNHNV and CDR2 YYDKDF (reference sequence). CDR3 length: 14 amino acids. The V and J ends lost 0 bases and 5 bases respectively, with 9 bases between them.

V gene TRBV7-9 combines with J gene TRBJ2-3; 9 bases line up with TRBD2. CDR3 size: 16 residues. Germline lookup yields CDR1 SEHNR and CDR2 FQNEAQ (reference sequence). V lost 1 base to trimming and J lost 1 base; unmatched junction nucleotides: 3. CDR3 sequence reads: CASSLGLAGRTDTQYF. The CDR3 nucleotides are TGTGCCAGCAGCTTAGGGCTAGCGGGACGCACAGATACGCAGTATTTT.

The gene calls are TRBV6-1 and TRBJ2-7, with 12 positions matching TRBD2. V trimming: 0 bases; J trimming: 2 bases; junction bases outside the gene matches: 2. This CDR3 contains 16 residues. Germline loops: CDR1 MNHNS, CDR2 SASEGT. CDR3: CASSEAWTSGTYEQYF. The CDR3 DNA reads as TGTGCCAGCAGTGAAGCTTGGACTAGCGGGACCTACGAGCAGTACTTC.

The chain combines TRBV4-3 with TRBJ2-3, with D possibly TRBD2 on 5 matching bases. The germline V gene encodes CDR1 LGHNA and CDR2 YSLEER. This CDR3 comprises 16 residues. Between the trimmed V and J ends, which lost 3 bases and 3 bases, there was a span of 16 bases. CDR3 nucleotide sequence: TGCGCCAGCAGCCACGGTAGCGTCCCGGGGACAGATACGCAGTATTTT. Encoded protein: CASSHGSVPGTDTQYF.

The chain carries TRBV6-1 and TRBJ2-3; 10 nucleotides match TRBD2. This CDR3 region has 16 residues. Germline CDR1 and CDR2: MNHNS and SASEGT. With 1 base clipped from V and 4 bases from J, the junction kept 5 bases outside the gene matches. DNA for the CDR3: TGTGCCAGCAGTGAAGAAGCGGGAGGGCGAGCAGATACGCAGTATTTT. Its protein is CASSEEAGGRADTQYF.

A single count supports this clone. The chain couples TRBV7-2 to TRBJ1-5; no clear D. Trimming removed 1 base from V and 1 base from J, with 8 bases in between. Germline CDR1 is SGHTA and CDR2 is FQGNSA. This CDR3 has 15 amino acids. Here the CDR3 DNA reads TGTGCCAGCAGCTTAGTTGAGTGGAGCAATCAGCCCCAGCATTTT. Its protein is CASSLVEWSNQPQHF.

In this sample, this clone turned up once. The V call is TRBV9, the J call TRBJ2-1, with TRBD2 identical over 12 bases. V dropped 3 bases and J dropped 8; count of bases not matched to a gene: 12. Germline V gene lookup returns CDR1 SGDLS and CDR2 YYNGEE. The CDR3 totals 17 residues. The CDR3 nucleotides are TGTGCCAGCAGCGACCCCCGAGGGACTAGCGGGTCCGATGAGCAGTTCTTC. It specifies CASSDPRGTSGSDEQFF.